One sample yielded the 26 T cell receptor beta chains listed below, sequenced in a study of blood T cell repertoires in COVID-19. Libraries were prepared by immunoSEQ multiplex PCR; TCRdb keeps only in-frame clonotypes and omits some of them. Counted here are under 95,000 clones, around 85% occurring once; the ten biggest clones make up 5% to 6%. The material sequenced was peripheral blood. The receptors derive from a man in his 60s with acute or convalescent COVID-19.

The CDR3 nucleotides read TGTGCCAGCAGCTCGCCTCACAGGGGGGGAGGCAATCAGCCCCAGCATTTT. Translating gives CASSSPHRGGGNQPQHF. The genes are TRBV11-3 and TRBJ1-5; 8 nucleotides line up with TRBD1. Germline CDR1 SGHNT, CDR2 YENEEA. The CDR3 extends over 17 amino acids. V was clipped by 4 bases and J by 2 bases; unmatched bases: 10. Together with reference TRBV11-3 and TRBJ1-5, the CDR3 gives the full variable domain: EAGVVQSPRYKIIEKKQPVAFWCNPISGHNTLYWYLQNLGQGPELLIRYENEEAVDDSQLPKDRFSAERLKGVDSTLKIQPAELGDSAVYLCASSSPHRGGGNQPQHFGDGTRLSIL.

The rearrangement links TRBV27 to TRBJ1-2, with a tentative D call TRBD1 (6 bases). V lost 5 bases, J lost 4 bases, and 14 bases lay in between. CDR3 length: 14 amino acids. Germline loops: CDR1 MNHEY, CDR2 SMNVEV (reference sequence). The CDR3 DNA sequence: TGTGCCAGCAGTCACGGACAGAAAGGCTATGGCTACACCTTC. This encodes CASSHGQKGYGYTF.

The V gene is TRBV29-1, the J gene TRBJ1-1, with D possibly matching TRBD1 (5 bases). The V and J ends lost 7 bases and 2 bases respectively, with 14 bases between them. CDR3 length: 13 residues. CDR1 and CDR2 from the germline V gene are SQVTM and ANQGSEA. CDR3 sequence: CSGGETANTEAFF. In nucleotides, the CDR3 is TGCAGCGGGGGGGAGACAGCTAACACTGAAGCTTTCTTT. The variable domain in full, with the rest retrieved from reference TRBV29-1 and TRBJ1-1, is SAVISQKPSRDICQRGTSLTIQCQVDSQVTMMFWYRQQPGQSLTLIATANQGSEATYESGFVIDKFPISRPNLTFSTLTVSNMSPEDSSIYLCSGGETANTEAFFGQGTRLTVV.

This clone was recorded once. The chain joins TRBV5-1 to TRBJ1-1, with TRBD1 identical over 8 bases. In germline, CDR1 is SGHRS, CDR2 YFSETQ. The CDR3 is 14 residues long. The V and J ends lost 4 bases and 1 base, in that order; junction bases with no gene match: 3. This CDR3 is CASSPQGANTEAFF. The CDR3 region has the DNA TGCGCCAGCAGCCCCCAGGGGGCGAACACTGAAGCTTTCTTT. The full variable domain, completed using reference TRBV5-1 and TRBJ1-1, is KAGVTQTPRYLIKTRGQQVTLSCSPISGHRSVSWYQQTPGQGLQFLFEYFSETQRNKGNFPGRFSGRQFSNSRSEMNVSTLELGDSALYLCASSPQGANTEAFFGQGTRLTVV.

This clone was picked up a small number of times. The J gene is TRBJ1-4, the V gene TRBV15, with unresolved D. The length of the CDR3 is 14 residues. Trimming removed 1 base at V and 5 bases at J, with 8 bases between. The germline CDR1 and CDR2 sequences are LNHNV and YYDKDF (reference sequence). The CDR3 DNA reads TGTGCCACCAGCAGAGCGTCGGGAAATGAAAAACTGTTTTTT. The encoded protein is CATSRASGNEKLFF.

J is TRBJ1-2 and V is TRBV25-1, with 9 bases identical to TRBD1. The CDR3 covers 14 residues. The trim removed 3 bases at V and 7 bases at J, leaving 6 bases unmatched. Germline loops: CDR1 MGHDK, CDR2 SYGVNS. The CDR3 DNA reads TGTGCCAGCAGTGAGGGAGACAGGGGGTTTGGCTACACCTTC. Its protein is CASSEGDRGFGYTF.

The rearrangement joins TRBV29-1 to TRBJ1-2; D may be TRBD1 (6 bases). V lost 5 bases and J lost 6, with 16 bases in between. This CDR3 spans 13 amino acids. Germline CDR1 is SQVTM and CDR2 is ANQGSEA. CDR3 loop: CSVRYTGINGYTF. CDR3 DNA sequence: TGCAGCGTTAGGTACACAGGGATCAATGGCTACACCTTC.

CDR3 nucleotides: TGTGCCAGCAGCGTTGAGGGAACAGTCTCCGGAAACACCATATATTTT. As protein: CASSVEGTVSGNTIYF. The chain uses TRBV9 and TRBJ1-3; D unclear. V was clipped by 2 bases and J by 4 bases, with 16 bases between them. CDR3 length equals 16 residues. Per the germline V gene, CDR1 is SGDLS and CDR2 is YYNGEE.

The chain combines TRBV10-3 with TRBJ2-2; 8 nucleotides align to TRBD1. The CDR3 sequence is 18 residues long. J lost 2 bases, V lost 2 bases, and 10 bases had no gene match. Germline assignment: CDR1 ENHRY and CDR2 SYGVKD. DNA of the CDR3: TGTGCCATCAGTGAGAGGGGGACCGGGACAGGTAACACCGGGGAGCTGTTTTTT. Translated: CAISERGTGTGNTGELFF.

This rearrangement joins TRBV28 to TRBJ2-7; 7 bases map to TRBD1. CDR3 length equals 11 residues. Trimming at V came to 11 bases and at J to 4 bases, leaving 5 bases not matched to a gene. Germline V lookup: CDR1 MDHEN, CDR2 SYDVKM. CDR3 DNA sequence: TGTGCCTGTACAGGGGCGTACGAGCAGTACTTC. Translation: CACTGAYEQYF.

This chain links TRBV6-5 with TRBJ1-5, with TRBD1 identical over 10 bases. The CDR3 runs to 15 residues. Germline V gene sequence: CDR1 MNHEY, CDR2 SVGAGI. The junction had 8 bases not matched to a gene; V was cut back by 6 bases and J by 6 bases. CDR3 protein: CASRKGQGFPQPQHF. In DNA form, the CDR3 reads TGTGCCAGCAGGAAGGGACAGGGGTTTCCTCAGCCCCAGCATTTT.

This rearrangement joins TRBV4-2 to TRBJ1-1; D is undetermined. CDR1 LGHNA and CDR2 YNFKEQ come from the germline V gene. Trimming shortened V by 4 bases and J by 5 bases, and 17 bases separated the two germline ends. The CDR3 is made up of 15 amino acids. This CDR3 reads CASSPDAGRVTEAFF. CDR3 coding DNA: TGTGCCAGCAGCCCAGACGCTGGTCGGGTAACTGAAGCTTTCTTT.

CDR3 DNA: TGTGCCATCAGTGGGTCTAGCGGGGGCCTCGTCACAGATACGCAGTATTTT. Translated: CAISGSSGGLVTDTQYF. The chain joins TRBV10-3 to TRBJ2-3; 10 nucleotides match TRBD2. The CDR3 length is 17 residues. The trim removed 4 bases at V and 2 bases at J, leaving 9 bases unmatched. Germline CDR1 is ENHRY and CDR2 is SYGVKD.

This chain links TRBV28 with TRBJ2-7, with D perhaps matching TRBD1 (6 bases). In germline, CDR1 is MDHEN, CDR2 SYDVKM. The CDR3 consists of 11 residues. The germline V and J ends were trimmed by 3 bases and 6 bases, with 6 bases remaining between them. CDR3 loop: CASSFRGEQYF. The CDR3 DNA is TGTGCCAGCAGTTTCAGGGGCGAGCAGTACTTC.

The chain links TRBV3-1 (or the pseudogene TRBV3-2) to TRBJ1-3, with 9 positions matching TRBD1. CDR3 size: 16 residues. Germline lookup yields CDR1 LGHDT and CDR2 YNNKEL (reference sequence). The V and J ends lost 1 base and 2 bases, in that order; junction bases with no gene match: 3. The CDR3 region has the DNA TGTGCCAGCAGCCAAGTCGGACAGGGGACTGGAAACACCATATATTTT. Translating it yields CASSQVGQGTGNTIYF.

V usage is TRBV5-1 and J usage is TRBJ1-6; 7 bases are a match to TRBD1. Germline V gives CDR1 SGHRS, CDR2 YFSETQ. Trimming cost V 0 bases and J 4 bases; bases outside gene matches: 1. This CDR3 region has 15 residues. The CDR3 loop is CASSLGDSYNSPLHF. The DNA for the CDR3 is TGCGCCAGCAGCTTGGGGGACAGTTATAATTCACCCCTCCACTTT.

The chain combines TRBV5-6 with TRBJ1-5, with D perhaps matching TRBD1 (5 bases). V dropped 5 bases and J dropped 3 bases, with 9 bases sitting between them. CDR1 SGHDT and CDR2 YYEEEE come from the germline V gene. CDR3 length: 13 residues. The CDR3 nucleotides are TGTGCCAGCAGTCCAGGGTTCAATCAGCCCCAGCATTTT. Encoded protein: CASSPGFNQPQHF.

This clone was seen a handful of times. The chain employs TRBV7-2 and TRBJ1-5; 9 nucleotides match TRBD1. Germline CDR1 SGHTA, CDR2 FQGNSA. After removal of 1 base from V and 2 bases from J, the junction contained 6 bases not matched to a gene. CDR3 length: 17 residues. CDR3 DNA sequence: TGTGCCAGCAGCTTAGGACAGGGGGGAGGGGGCAATCAGCCCCAGCATTTT. Its protein product is CASSLGQGGGGNQPQHF.

This clone appeared once. V and J are TRBV2 and TRBJ2-1, with D tentatively TRBD1 (5 bases). V was pared by 2 bases and J by 8 bases, with 13 bases between. The CDR3 loop spans 14 amino acids. Germline V lookup: CDR1 SNHLY, CDR2 FYNNEI. The CDR3 loop is CASSEQGLTDEQFF. CDR3 coding DNA: TGTGCCAGCAGTGAACAGGGCCTGACCGATGAGCAGTTCTTC.

The chain links TRBV25-1 to TRBJ2-3, with 8 bases fitting TRBD1. V dropped 4 bases and J dropped 4; count of bases not matched to a gene: 7. In germline, CDR1 is MGHDK, CDR2 SYGVNS. This CDR3 comprises 15 residues. Written as DNA, the CDR3 is TGTGCCAGCAGTGTCACGACAGGGGTTGCAGATACGCAGTATTTT. Its translation: CASSVTTGVADTQYF. The whole variable domain, filled in from reference TRBV25-1 and TRBJ2-3, reads EADIYQTPRYLVIGTGKKITLECSQTMGHDKMYWYQQDPGMELHLIHYSYGVNSTEKGDLSSESTVSRIRTEHFPLTLESARPSHTSQYLCASSVTTGVADTQYFGPGTRLTVL.

The gene calls are TRBV5-1 and TRBJ2-5, with D possibly matching TRBD1 (5 bases). CDR1 and CDR2 from the germline V gene are SGHRS and YFSETQ. The CDR3 has 14 residues. V was clipped by 0 bases and J by 2 bases, with 8 bases between them. The CDR3 spells CASSLGAGQETQYF. CDR3 nucleotide sequence: TGCGCCAGCAGCTTGGGGGCAGGGCAAGAGACCCAGTACTTC.

Of note for this clone: The same CDR3 also results from other DNA sequences found in this sample. This chain uses TRBV12-3 or TRBV12-4 with TRBJ1-2; 7 bases map to TRBD1. V lost 6 bases to trimming and J lost 5 bases; unmatched junction nucleotides: 3. This CDR3 region has 12 residues. This chain's CDR3 is CASREQGYGYTF. CDR3 nucleotides: TGTGCCAGCAGAGAACAGGGGTATGGCTACACCTTC.

The rearrangement uses TRBV7-2 and TRBJ2-5; 7 bases align to TRBD1. This CDR3 spans 13 amino acids. Germline V gene lookup returns CDR1 SGHTA and CDR2 FQGNSA. Trimming took 5 bases from V and 5 from J; bases not matched to a gene: 5. CDR3 amino acids: CASSISTGETQYF. In DNA form, the CDR3 reads TGTGCCAGCAGCATATCGACAGGGGAGACCCAGTACTTC. Combining the CDR3 with reference TRBV7-2 and TRBJ2-5 gives the whole variable domain GAGVSQSPSNKVTEKGKDVELRCDPISGHTALYWYRQSLGQGLEFLIYFQGNSAPDKSGLPSDRFSAERTGGSVSTLTIQRTQQEDSAVYLCASSISTGETQYFGPGTRLLVL.

The chain employs TRBV12-3 or TRBV12-4 and TRBJ1-1; 7 bases match TRBD1. The CDR3 length is 13 residues. V lost 3 bases and J lost 4; bases outside the gene matches: 2. The DNA of the CDR3 is TGTGCCAGCAGTTTGACAGGGATCACTGAAGCTTTCTTT. It translates to CASSLTGITEAFF.

This clone was counted a few times. The rearrangement joins TRBV10-2 to TRBJ1-4, with 7 bases fitting TRBD1. Germline V CDR1 and CDR2: WSHSY, SAAADI. CDR3 size: 14 residues. The junction had 7 bases not matched to a gene; V was cut back by 4 bases and J by 8 bases. CDR3 coding DNA: TGCGCCAGCAGTGGAGCGCAGGGGGGAGAAAAACTGTTTTTT. Amino acid sequence: CASSGAQGGEKLFF.

In nucleotides, the CDR3 is TGTGCCAGCAGCGTAGGAGGAGAGACCCAGTACTTC. It codes for CASSVGGETQYF. The chain has TRBV9 and TRBJ2-5; no firm D call. V was trimmed by 0 bases and J by 4 bases, leaving 4 bases between them. The length of the CDR3 is 12 residues. CDR1 is SGDLS, CDR2 YYNGEE, per germline.